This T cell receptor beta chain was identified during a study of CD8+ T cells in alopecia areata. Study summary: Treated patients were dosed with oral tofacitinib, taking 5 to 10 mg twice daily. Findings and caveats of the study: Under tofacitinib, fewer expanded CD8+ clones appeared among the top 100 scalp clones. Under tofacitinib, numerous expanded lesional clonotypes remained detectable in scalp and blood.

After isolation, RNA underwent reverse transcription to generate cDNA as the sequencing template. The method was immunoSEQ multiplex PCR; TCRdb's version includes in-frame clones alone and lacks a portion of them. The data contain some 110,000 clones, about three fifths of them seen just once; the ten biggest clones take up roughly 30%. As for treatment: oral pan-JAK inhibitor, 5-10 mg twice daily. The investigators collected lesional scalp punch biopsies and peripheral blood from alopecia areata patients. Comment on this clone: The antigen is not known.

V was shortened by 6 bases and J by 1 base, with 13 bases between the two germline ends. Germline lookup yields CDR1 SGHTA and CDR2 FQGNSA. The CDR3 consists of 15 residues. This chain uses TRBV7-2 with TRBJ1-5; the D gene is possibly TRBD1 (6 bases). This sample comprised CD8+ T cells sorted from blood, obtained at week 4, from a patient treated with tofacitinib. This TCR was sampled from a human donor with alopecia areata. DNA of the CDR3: TGTGCCAGCAGTACAGGGTTCTTGAGCAATCAGCCCCAGCATTTT. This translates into CASSTGFLSNQPQHF.